The present entry profiles one T cell receptor (beta chain) with its context. Its target is unknown. The V end was cut by 8 bases, the J end by 5 bases, with 22 bases between. The CDR3 has 15 residues. Combining a sample-barcoded 5' primer with a J-beta primer mix, a second PCR ran for about 7 to 11 cycles. TCRdb reprocessed the 5' RACE reads with MiXCR, giving one entry per CDR3 protein. The table records about 2 million distinct CDR3 sequences, 40% to 55% of them present only once. The entry originates in a study of blood T cells in healthy people across ages. On the study more broadly: With template switching, about one barcoded beta molecule was captured per two T cells.

Findings of the study overall: The study found more naive CD4+ cells and higher diversity in long-lived than aged donors. A conclusive naive versus antigen-experienced comparison was prevented by the unsorted PBMCs. Per million T cells, the diversity of TCR beta decreased roughly linearly as age advanced.

The specimen sequenced was blood. This chain links TRBV12-3 or TRBV12-4 with TRBJ2-7, with a weak D call TRBD1 (6 bases). The source is a woman in her thirties or forties in good health. CDR3 bases: TGTGCCAGCCAAAAGCAAGGACAGTTGGGAGACGAGCAGTACTTC. This translates into CASQKQGQLGDEQYF.